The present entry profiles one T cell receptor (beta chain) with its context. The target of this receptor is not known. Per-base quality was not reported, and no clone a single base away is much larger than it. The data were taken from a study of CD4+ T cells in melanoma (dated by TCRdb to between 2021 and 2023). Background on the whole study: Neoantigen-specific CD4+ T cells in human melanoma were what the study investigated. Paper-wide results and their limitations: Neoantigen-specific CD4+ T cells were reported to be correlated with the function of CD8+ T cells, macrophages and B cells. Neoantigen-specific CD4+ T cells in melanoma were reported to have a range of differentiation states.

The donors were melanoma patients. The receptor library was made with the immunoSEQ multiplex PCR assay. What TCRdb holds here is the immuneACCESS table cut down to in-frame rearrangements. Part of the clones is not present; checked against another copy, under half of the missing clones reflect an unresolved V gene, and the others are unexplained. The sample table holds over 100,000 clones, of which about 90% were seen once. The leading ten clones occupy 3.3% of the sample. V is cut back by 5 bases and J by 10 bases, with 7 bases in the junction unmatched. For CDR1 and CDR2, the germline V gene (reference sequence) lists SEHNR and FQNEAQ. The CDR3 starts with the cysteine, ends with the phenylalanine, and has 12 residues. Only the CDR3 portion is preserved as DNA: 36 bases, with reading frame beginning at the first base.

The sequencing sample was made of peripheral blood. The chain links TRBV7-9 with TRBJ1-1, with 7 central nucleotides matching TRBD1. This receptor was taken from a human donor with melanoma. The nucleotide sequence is TGTGCCAGCAGCGCGTCACAGGGGCCAGCTTTCTTT. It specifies CASSASQGPAFF. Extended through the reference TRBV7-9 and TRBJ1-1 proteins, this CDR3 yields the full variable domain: DTGVSQNPRHKITKRGQNVTFRCDPISEHNRLYWYRQTLGQGPEFLTYFQNEAQLEKSRLLSDRFSAERPKGSFSTLEIQRTEQGDSAMYLCASSASQGPAFFGQGTRLTVV.